One sample yielded the 6 T cell receptor beta chains listed below, sequenced in a study of shared clonotypes between healthy human individuals. Generated by immunoSEQ multiplex PCR, the TCRdb table keeps only in-frame clones and is missing some. The table lists more than 1 million clones, 75% to 80% of them singletons. The sample comprised memory CD4+ T cells from PBMCs. Subset in this sample: CD45RA-negative fraction. The receptors were sampled from a man younger than 35 in good health. Some clones in this sample may be carry-over from other donors' samples.

This clone showed up just once. The chain couples TRBV29-1 to TRBJ2-1, with D maybe TRBD2 (6 bases). This CDR3 has 13 amino acids. Trimming removed 7 bases at V and 9 bases at J, with 19 bases between. The V gene's germline CDR1 is SQVTM and CDR2 ANQGSEA. CDR3 coding DNA: TGCAGCGCCACATCGACGGGGGATGGTGAGCAGTTCTTC. Amino acids: CSATSTGDGEQFF.

The chain combines TRBV10-1 with TRBJ2-5, with 7 bases lining up with TRBD1. The CDR3 consists of 13 residues. Germline-derived CDR1 and CDR2 are WNHNN and SYGVQD (reference sequence). Unmatched junction bases numbered 2, after V lost 5 bases and J lost 2 bases. The CDR3 DNA reads as TGCGCCAGCAGTCCAGGGGGACAAGAGACCCAGTACTTC. Its protein is CASSPGGQETQYF.

The chain recombines TRBV11-2 with TRBJ1-1, with a tentative D call TRBD1 (5 bases). This CDR3 is built from 14 residues. V lost 4 bases to trimming and J lost 1 base, with 10 bases between them. Germline values: CDR1 SGHAT, CDR2 FQNNGV. The chain's CDR3 is CASSSPQGNTEAFF. CDR3 nucleotide sequence: TGTGCCAGCAGCTCCCCCCAGGGGAACACTGAAGCTTTCTTT.

The rearrangement uses TRBV7-8 and TRBJ1-6; D gene ambiguous. Between the trimmed V and J ends, which lost 1 base and 6 bases, there was a span of 4 bases. The germline V gene has CDR1 SGHVS and CDR2 FQNEAQ. CDR3 length: 13 residues. CDR3 loop: CASSLDRNSPLHF. The CDR3 DNA reads as TGTGCCAGCAGCTTAGACCGTAATTCACCCCTCCACTTT. Looking up the rest from reference TRBV7-8 and TRBJ1-6 gives the full variable domain: GAGVSQSPRYKVAKRGQDVALRCDPISGHVSLFWYQQALGQGPEFLTYFQNEAQLDKSGLPSDRFFAERPEGSVSTLKIQRTQQEDSAVYLCASSLDRNSPLHFGNGTRLTVT.

DNA of the CDR3: TGTGCCAGCAGCTTAGGTCCATACGCCTACGAGCAGTACTTC. Its protein is CASSLGPYAYEQYF. The genes are TRBV11-2 and TRBJ2-7, with unresolved D. This CDR3 region has 14 residues. Per the germline V gene, CDR1 is SGHAT and CDR2 is FQNNGV. Trimming removed 1 base at V and 2 bases at J, with 9 bases between.

The chain uses TRBV19 and TRBJ1-5; the D gene is possibly TRBD1 (5 bases). The CDR3 extends over 14 amino acids. V was shortened by 5 bases and J by 1 base, with 9 bases between the two germline ends. The germline CDR1 and CDR2 sequences are LNHDA and SQIVND (reference sequence). CDR3 bases: TGTGCCAGTAGTTGGGGGGGAAGCAATCAGCCCCAGCATTTT. Translation gives CASSWGGSNQPQHF.